The present T cell receptor beta chain was sequenced within a study of CD8 T cells in Susac syndrome. Control patients had untreated stable or active relapsing-remitting multiple sclerosis by revised McDonald criteria. V gave up 2 bases and J gave up 10 bases; unmatched junction bases: 2. From germline, CDR1 is MNHEY and CDR2 SMNVEV (reference sequence). The CDR3 is 12 residues long. The RNA input was roughly 0.45 to 1 ug, and it was reverse transcribed with random hexamers. TCR beta CDR3 was amplified by immunoSEQ multiplex PCR. This amplification extended across 54 Vbeta and 13 Jbeta segments. TCRdb reprocessed the immunoSEQ multiplex PCR reads via MiXCR and lists one record per CDR3 protein. Found here are just over 150,000 distinct CDR3 sequences, 90% to 95% of them singletons; the top ten hold just over 0.2%.

This TCR derives from a human donor with multiple sclerosis. The sequenced sample was CD8+ T cells from PBMCs. The J gene is TRBJ2-1, the V gene TRBV27; TRBD2 aligns across 7 bases. This chain's CDR3 is CASSLGGVEQFF. The CDR3, as DNA: TGTGCCAGCAGTTTAGGGGGGGTAGAGCAGTTCTTC.